These 10 T cell receptor beta chains originate from one sample sequenced in a study of long-term antiretroviral therapy in people with HIV. The immunoSEQ assay was v3.0, run at survey level. Profiled with immunoSEQ multiplex PCR; TCRdb holds only in-frame clones, not every one. There are tens of thousands of clones in the sample; just under 95% occur only once, and 3% to 4% lies in the top ten. The sequencing used unsorted PBMCs, collected 5.3 years after starting antiretroviral therapy. The receptors were sampled from a man aged 45-60 years with HIV.

The chain uses TRBV10-3 and TRBJ1-1; D may be TRBD1 (6 bases). Trimming left V 5 bases short and J 1 base short, with 11 bases between. The CDR3 runs 14 residues. Germline CDR1 ENHRY, CDR2 SYGVKD. CDR3 sequence: CAISLQGRNTEAFF. CDR3 DNA: TGTGCCATCAGTCTACAGGGAAGGAACACTGAAGCTTTCTTT.

The chain carries TRBV25-1 and TRBJ1-2; TRBD1 matches 9 bases. The CDR3 contains 16 residues. Germline loops: CDR1 MGHDK, CDR2 SYGVNS. After removal of 1 base from V and 3 bases from J, the junction contained 6 bases not matched to a gene. CDR3 DNA: TGTGCCAGCAGTGAATCATGGACAGGGGCGGACTATGGCTACACCTTC. Translating gives CASSESWTGADYGYTF.

J is TRBJ1-6 and V is TRBV15; D remains ambiguous. Germline-derived CDR1 and CDR2 are LNHNV and YYDKDF (reference sequence). Trimming shortened V by 0 bases and J by 3 bases, and 9 bases separated the two germline ends. The CDR3 loop spans 16 amino acids. The CDR3 loop reads CATSRDVADYNSPLHF. CDR3 DNA: TGTGCCACCAGCAGAGATGTGGCGGACTATAATTCACCCCTCCACTTT. Based on the CDR3 plus reference TRBV15 and TRBJ1-6, the full variable domain is DAMVIQNPRYQVTQFGKPVTLSCSQTLNHNVMYWYQQKSSQAPKLLFHYYDKDFNNEADTPDNFQSRRPNTSFCFLDIRSPGLGDTAMYLCATSRDVADYNSPLHFGNGTRLTVT.

This chain connects TRBV6-7 to TRBJ1-2; the D gene is possibly TRBD1 (6 bases). TRBV6-7 falls under the ORF class, with uncertain function. Trimming removed 4 bases at V and 3 bases at J, with 9 bases between. The CDR3 length is 13 residues. Here the CDR3 reads CASSSDRHYGYTF. CDR3 bases: TGTGCCAGCAGTTCTGACAGGCACTATGGCTACACCTTC.

The chain links TRBV6-5 to TRBJ2-3; 11 bases fit TRBD2. V shed 4 bases, J shed 5 bases, and the junction held 5 bases outside the gene matches. Per the germline V gene, CDR1 is MNHEY and CDR2 is SVGAGI. The CDR3 contains 15 residues. The CDR3 DNA reads as TGTGCCAGCAGTTTTAGCGGGGGGGCTGGAGATACGCAGTATTTT. As protein: CASSFSGGAGDTQYF.

The V gene is TRBV7-3, the J gene TRBJ1-5; perhaps TRBD1 as D (6 bases). The CDR3 is 13 residues long. The germline gives CDR1 SGHTA, CDR2 FQGTGA. The V end was cut by 6 bases, the J end by 0 bases, with 6 bases between. The CDR3 bases are TGTGCCAGCAGACAGGGTAGCAATCAGCCCCAGCATTTT. Its protein product is CASRQGSNQPQHF.

The rearrangement links TRBV9 to TRBJ2-6; 7 bases are shared with TRBD1. In germline, CDR1 is SGDLS, CDR2 YYNGEE. V lost 3 bases to trimming and J lost 4 bases; unmatched junction nucleotides: 7. This CDR3 is 16 amino acids long. The chain's CDR3 is CASSARQGPGANVLTF. CDR3 DNA: TGTGCCAGCAGCGCCAGACAGGGCCCAGGGGCCAACGTCCTGACTTTC.

The rearrangement uses TRBV5-1 and TRBJ1-1, with D tentatively TRBD1 (6 bases). CDR1 is SGHRS, CDR2 YFSETQ, per germline. V gave up 3 bases and J gave up 6 bases, with 12 bases separating them. The CDR3 spans 13 residues. The CDR3, as DNA: TGCGCCAGCAGCTCCCTACAGGGACCTGAAGCTTTCTTT. This translates into CASSSLQGPEAFF.

The V call is TRBV14, the J call TRBJ2-5; D is undetermined. Trimming took off 2 bases at V and 1 base at J, with 11 bases between the two ends. The CDR3 is 15 amino acids. Per the germline V gene, CDR1 is SGHDN and CDR2 is FVKESK. The CDR3 DNA reads TGTGCCAGCAGCCAACAACGTGGCAGCCAAGAGACCCAGTACTTC. Its protein is CASSQQRGSQETQYF.

The V gene is TRBV30, the J gene TRBJ1-2, with 9 bases matching TRBD1. Germline CDR1 and CDR2: GTSNPN and SVGIG (reference sequence). V lost 2 bases and J lost 6; bases outside the gene matches: 7. The CDR3 is made up of 14 amino acids. CDR3 nucleotide sequence: TGTGCCTGGAGTAACAGGGGGCTTTTTAATGGCTACACCTTC. The encoded protein is CAWSNRGLFNGYTF.